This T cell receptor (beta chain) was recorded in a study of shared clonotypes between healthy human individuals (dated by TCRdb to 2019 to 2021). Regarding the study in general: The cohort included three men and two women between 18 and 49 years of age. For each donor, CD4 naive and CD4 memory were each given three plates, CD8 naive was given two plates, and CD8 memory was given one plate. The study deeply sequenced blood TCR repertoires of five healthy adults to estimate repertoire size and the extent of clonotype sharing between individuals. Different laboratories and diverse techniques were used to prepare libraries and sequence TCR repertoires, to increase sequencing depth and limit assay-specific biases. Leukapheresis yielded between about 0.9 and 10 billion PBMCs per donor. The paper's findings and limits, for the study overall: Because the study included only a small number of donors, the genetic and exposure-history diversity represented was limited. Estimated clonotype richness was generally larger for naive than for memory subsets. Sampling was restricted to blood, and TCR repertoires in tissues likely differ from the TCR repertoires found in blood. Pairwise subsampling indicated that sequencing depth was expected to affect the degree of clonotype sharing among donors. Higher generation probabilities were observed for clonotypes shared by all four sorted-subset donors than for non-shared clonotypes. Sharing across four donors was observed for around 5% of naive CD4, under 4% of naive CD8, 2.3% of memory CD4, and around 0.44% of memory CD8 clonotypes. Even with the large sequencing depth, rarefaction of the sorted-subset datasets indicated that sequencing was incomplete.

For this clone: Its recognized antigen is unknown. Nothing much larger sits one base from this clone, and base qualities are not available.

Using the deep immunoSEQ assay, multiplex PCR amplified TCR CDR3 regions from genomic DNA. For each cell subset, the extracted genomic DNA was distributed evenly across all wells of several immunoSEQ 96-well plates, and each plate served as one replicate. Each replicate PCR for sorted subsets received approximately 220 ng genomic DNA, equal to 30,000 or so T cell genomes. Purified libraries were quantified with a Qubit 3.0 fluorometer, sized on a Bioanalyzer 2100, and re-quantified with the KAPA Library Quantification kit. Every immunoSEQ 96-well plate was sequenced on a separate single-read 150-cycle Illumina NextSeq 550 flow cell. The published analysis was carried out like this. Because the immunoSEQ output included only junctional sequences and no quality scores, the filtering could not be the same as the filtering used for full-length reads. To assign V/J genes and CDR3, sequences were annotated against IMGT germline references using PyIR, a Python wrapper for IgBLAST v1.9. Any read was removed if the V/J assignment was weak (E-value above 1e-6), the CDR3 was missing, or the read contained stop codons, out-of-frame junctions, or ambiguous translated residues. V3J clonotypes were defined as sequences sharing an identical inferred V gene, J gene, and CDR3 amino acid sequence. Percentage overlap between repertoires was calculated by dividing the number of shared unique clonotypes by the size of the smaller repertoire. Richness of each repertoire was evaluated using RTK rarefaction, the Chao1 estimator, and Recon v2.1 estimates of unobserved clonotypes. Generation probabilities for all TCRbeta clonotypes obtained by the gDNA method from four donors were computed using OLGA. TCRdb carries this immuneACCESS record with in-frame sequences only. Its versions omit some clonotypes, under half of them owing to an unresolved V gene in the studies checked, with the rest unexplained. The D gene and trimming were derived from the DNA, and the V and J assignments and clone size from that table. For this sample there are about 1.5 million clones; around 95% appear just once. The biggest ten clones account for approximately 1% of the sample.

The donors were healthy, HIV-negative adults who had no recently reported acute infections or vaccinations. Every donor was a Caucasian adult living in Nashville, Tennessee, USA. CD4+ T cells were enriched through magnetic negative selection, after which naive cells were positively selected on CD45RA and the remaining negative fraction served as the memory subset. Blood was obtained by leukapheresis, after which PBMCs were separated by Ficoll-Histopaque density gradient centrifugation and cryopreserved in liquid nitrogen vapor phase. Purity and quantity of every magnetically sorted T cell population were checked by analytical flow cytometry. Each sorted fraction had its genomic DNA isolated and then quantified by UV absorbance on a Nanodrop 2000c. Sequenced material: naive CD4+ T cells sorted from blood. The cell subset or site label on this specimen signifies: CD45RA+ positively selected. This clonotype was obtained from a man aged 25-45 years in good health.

In nucleotide form, the sequence is TGTGCCAGCAGCTTAACAGCGGGAGGGCCTGATGAGCAGTTCTTC. This codes for CASSLTAGGPDEQFF. The chain employs TRBV7-2 and TRBJ2-1, with TRBD2 identical over 10 junction bases. The CDR3 contains 15 residues, cysteine and phenylalanine counted. The read is trimmed to its CDR3 DNA, 45 bases read in frame from base 1. Via the germline V gene, CDR1 is SGHTA and CDR2 FQGNSA. Trimmed from V: 2 bases; trimmed from J: 8 bases; junction bases lacking a gene match: 6.